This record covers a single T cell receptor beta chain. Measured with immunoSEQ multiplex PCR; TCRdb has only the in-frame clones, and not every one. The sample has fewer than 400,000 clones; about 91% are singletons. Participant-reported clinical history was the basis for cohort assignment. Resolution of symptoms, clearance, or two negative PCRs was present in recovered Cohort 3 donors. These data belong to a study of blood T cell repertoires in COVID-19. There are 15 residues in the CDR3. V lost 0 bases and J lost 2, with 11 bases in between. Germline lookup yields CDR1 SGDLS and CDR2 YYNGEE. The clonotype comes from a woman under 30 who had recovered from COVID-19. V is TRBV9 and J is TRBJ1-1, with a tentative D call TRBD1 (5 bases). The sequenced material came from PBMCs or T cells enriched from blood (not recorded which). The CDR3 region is CASSVGGAQNTEAFF. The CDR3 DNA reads TGTGCCAGCAGCGTAGGGGGCGCCCAAAACACTGAAGCTTTCTTT. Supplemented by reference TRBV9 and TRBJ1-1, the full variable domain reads DSGVTQTPKHLITATGQRVTLRCSPRSGDLSVYWYQQSLDQGLQFLIQYYNGEERAKGNILERFSAQQFPDLHSELNLSSLELGDSALYFCASSVGGAQNTEAFFGQGTRLTVV.